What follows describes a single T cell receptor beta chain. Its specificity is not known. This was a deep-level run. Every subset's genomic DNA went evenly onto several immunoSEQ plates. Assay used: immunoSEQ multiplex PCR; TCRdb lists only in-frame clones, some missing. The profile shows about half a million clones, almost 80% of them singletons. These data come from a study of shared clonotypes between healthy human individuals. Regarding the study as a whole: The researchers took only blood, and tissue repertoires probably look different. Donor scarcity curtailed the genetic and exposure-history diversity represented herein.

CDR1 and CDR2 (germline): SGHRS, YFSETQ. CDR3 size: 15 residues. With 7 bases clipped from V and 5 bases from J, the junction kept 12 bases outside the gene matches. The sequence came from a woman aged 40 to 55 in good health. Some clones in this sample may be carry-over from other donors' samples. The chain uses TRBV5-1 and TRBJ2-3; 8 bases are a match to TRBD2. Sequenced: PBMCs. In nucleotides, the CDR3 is TGCGCCAGCGGGTTTACGGGAGGGCCACAAGATACGCAGTATTTT. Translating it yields CASGFTGGPQDTQYF. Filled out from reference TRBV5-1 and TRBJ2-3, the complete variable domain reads KAGVTQTPRYLIKTRGQQVTLSCSPISGHRSVSWYQQTPGQGLQFLFEYFSETQRNKGNFPGRFSGRQFSNSRSEMNVSTLELGDSALYLCASGFTGGPQDTQYFGPGTRLTVL.